The present entry profiles one TCR beta chain with its context. The germline V gene has CDR1 DFQATT and CDR2 SNEGSKA (reference sequence). Losses at the gene ends were 3 bases for V and 2 bases for J; bases not matched to a gene: 13. The CDR3 is made up of 16 amino acids. The data stem from a study of blood T cell repertoires in COVID-19. Study background: COVID-19 samples, acute and convalescent, were from the United States, Italy and Spain. From T cells, B-cell-depleted T cells, or PBMCs came the material, which was cDNA or gDNA.

Original processing notes: Amplifying reference gene primers gave estimates of nucleated cell counts. Assay used: immunoSEQ multiplex PCR; TCRdb lists only in-frame clones, some missing. V and J calls and clone size are as listed in that table; D and trimming were resolved from the DNA. The sample shows 260,000 or so clones, more than 70% of them seen only once. The V gene is TRBV20-1, the J gene TRBJ2-7, with 7 positions matching TRBD2. Sequenced: peripheral blood. The clonotype originates from a man older than 75 with acute or convalescent COVID-19. CDR3 in amino acids: CSASYPPSGLTYEQYF. CDR3 coding DNA: TGCAGTGCTAGTTATCCCCCTAGCGGACTTACCTACGAGCAGTACTTC.